This T cell receptor beta chain is from a study of blood T cell repertoires in COVID-19. Study-wide background: PBMCs, B-cell-depleted T cells, or T cells were the source of the cDNA or gDNA that made up the material.

CDR1 and CDR2 from the germline V gene are MDHEN and SYDVKM. This CDR3 is built from 13 residues. The V segment lost 4 bases and the J segment 8 bases; nucleotides outside the gene matches: 0. In the original processing: Amplifying reference gene primers gave estimates of nucleated cell counts. Clones were read by immunoSEQ multiplex PCR, and TCRdb kept only the in-frame ones, dropping some. Clone size and V and J calls were adopted from that table, with D and trimming inferred from the DNA. There are hundreds of thousands of clones in the sample; around 86% occur only once, and approximately 1.4% lies in the top ten.

This chain links TRBV28 with TRBJ1-6; the match to TRBD1 covers 9 bases. The TCR comes from a young woman with active or convalescent COVID-19. Sequencing was done on a sample of peripheral blood. The CDR3 DNA reads TGTGCCAGCAGTTGGACAGGGGATTCACCCCTCCACTTT. The encoded protein is CASSWTGDSPLHF.